This T cell receptor beta chain was obtained from a study of vaccination effects on CD4 cells after COVID-19. This CDR3 is built from 15 residues. Germline V gene lookup returns CDR1 MNHEY and CDR2 SVGEGT. The V gene lost 0 bases and the J gene lost 9 bases, with 12 bases spanning the gap. The protocol was immunoSEQ multiplex PCR, while the TCRdb copy is restricted to in-frame clones and leaves out a portion. This sample carries around 25,000 clones, 81% of them seen once, and the ten largest clones take about 5%. As concerns this clone: No antigen is known for it.

CD4+ T cells specific for antigen were expanded with viral peptide pools by the ViraFEST assay before sequencing. Cultured cells yielded isolated CD4+ T cells after 10 days. Subjects were given two BNT162b2 or mRNA-1273 vaccine doses. Study results and limitations: Late after vaccination, infection- and vaccine-induced clones showed marked clonal contraction.

The sequenced sample was CD4+ T cells from PBMCs cultured with SARS-CoV-2 spike peptides, obtained after COVID-19 vaccination. This clonotype originated in a human donor who received a COVID-19 vaccine. Some clones in this sample may be carry-over from other donors' samples. This sequence joins TRBV6-2 or TRBV6-3 and TRBJ1-6, with D tentatively TRBD1 (6 bases). CDR3 in amino acids: CASSYSKGVISPLHF. In DNA, the CDR3 is TGTGCCAGCAGTTACTCGAAGGGGGTAATTTCACCCCTCCACTTT.